This T cell receptor beta chain was captured by sequencing in a study of vaccination effects on CD4 cells after COVID-19. Study-level points and caveats: Few convalescent patients, and no early post-infection timepoints, were available to the study.

Following an approximately eleven-day culture, CD4+ T cells were purified. Note on this clone: Its antigen is not known.

Clones were read by immunoSEQ multiplex PCR, and TCRdb kept only the in-frame ones, dropping some. This sample has about 25,000 clones, with approximately 73% found just once. Trimming took 2 bases from V and 4 from J; bases not matched to a gene: 6. The CDR3 consists of 16 residues. The germline CDR1 and CDR2 sequences are KGHDR and SFDVKD. This chain joins TRBV24-1 and TRBJ2-2; 7 positions agree with TRBD1. Sample: CD4+ T cells from PBMCs cultured without peptide, taken before COVID-19 vaccination. The receptor was isolated from a human donor who received a COVID-19 vaccine. The CDR3, as DNA: TGTGCCACCAGTGATTCCAGACAGGGTGCCACCGGGGAGCTGTTTTTT. Amino acid sequence: CATSDSRQGATGELFF.